This T cell receptor (beta chain) appears in the sequencing data of a study of TIL therapy for anti-PD-1-resistant metastatic lung cancer. Whole-study context: Most patients had lung adenocarcinoma.

The CDR3 is 14 residues long. The V gene end was trimmed by 2 bases and the J gene end by 5 bases; junction bases not matched to a gene: 8. Germline CDR1 and CDR2: GTSNPN and SVGIG (reference sequence). This clone was seen a few times. Time point in this sample: pre-treatment sample, taken before nivolumab and TIL therapy. Sequencing used immunoSEQ v3. Each library reached roughly 1.9 million read pairs, or 5-6 million at deep level. Profiling relied on immunoSEQ multiplex PCR, and the TCRdb table lists in-frame clones only, not all of them. The data contain approximately 22,000 clones, just over 70% of them singletons.

The TCR originated in a person aged 25 to 80 with non-small cell lung cancer. This chain uses TRBV30 with TRBJ2-7; 8 bases fit TRBD2. The sample was blood, taken at baseline. The CDR3 DNA follows: TGTGCCTGGAGTAAAGGGCGGGAGGCCGACGAGCAGTACTTC. The encoded protein is CAWSKGREADEQYF.